The 8 T cell receptor beta chains listed next were all sequenced from one sample in a study of naive and memory T cell subsets. Four PCR rounds used nested alpha and beta constant region primers plus the SP2 primer. TCRdb itself ran the 5' RACE reads through MiXCR, one entry per CDR3 protein. The sample carries about 59,000 distinct CDR3 sequences, 6.5% to 9% recorded once. TCR cDNA received a 3' ligated oligonucleotide that carried a UMI. These receptors were obtained from a female donor in good health.

This clonotype was counted many times. The chain couples TRBV20-1 to TRBJ2-7; D may be TRBD1 (5 bases). Germline loops: CDR1 DFQATT, CDR2 SNEGSKA (reference sequence). The length of the CDR3 is 15 residues. The V end was cut by 0 bases, the J end by 5 bases, with 17 bases between. CDR3 coding DNA: TGCAGTGCTAGAGATGTCCCCCAGAGACAGAACGAGCAGTACTTC. It is translated as CSARDVPQRQNEQYF.

Concerning this clonotype itself: Compared with germline, one end of the junction differs, possibly owing to a read error. V and J are TRBV9 and TRBJ1-6, with a possible D match to TRBD1 (6 bases). CDR1 is SGDLS, CDR2 YYNGEE, per germline. CDR3 size: 14 residues. CDR3 bases: TGTGCCAGCAGGGACAGCTCCTATAATTCACCCCTCAACTTT. Protein product: CASRDSSYNSPLNF.

The table lists this clonotype with many counts. J is TRBJ2-5 and V is TRBV6-1, with no clear D. The germline CDR1 and CDR2 sequences are MNHNS and SASEGT. V lost 1 base, J lost 6 bases, and 0 bases lay in between. This CDR3 spans 10 amino acids. The CDR3 loop is CASSEETQYF. As DNA, the CDR3 is TGTGCCAGCAGTGAAGAGACCCAGTACTTC.

This clonotype occurred many times. The junction and the germline gene differ at one end; a read error may be behind it. This chain's CDR3 is CASSSQGNTEAFF. CDR3 sequence (DNA): TGCGCCAGCAGCTCGCAAGGAAACACTGAAGCTTTCTTT. V gene TRBV7-9 combines with J gene TRBJ1-1; no definite D call. Per germline, CDR1 SEHNR and CDR2 FQNEAQ (reference sequence). CDR3 size: 13 residues.

This clonotype was detected many times. The V and J genes are TRBV20-1 and TRBJ1-2; D perhaps matches TRBD1 (6 bases). The CDR3 consists of 12 residues. The V end was cut by 5 bases, the J end by 6 bases, with 13 bases between. Germline CDR1 reads DFQATT; CDR2 reads SNEGSKA (reference sequence). The CDR3: CSAPQGGDGYTF. The CDR3 DNA reads as TGCAGTGCTCCACAGGGAGGTGATGGCTACACCTTC.

Concerning this clonotype: Germline is not matched at one junction end, which may reflect a read error. The CDR3 spells CSSRHGGGAFNEQFF. The CDR3 DNA reads TGTTCTTCTCGCCATGGCGGGGGGGCGTTCAATGAGCAGTTCTTC. The rearrangement joins TRBV5-1 to TRBJ2-1; 9 nucleotides line up with TRBD2. The germline CDR1 and CDR2 sequences are SGHRS and YFSETQ. The CDR3 runs 15 residues.

The chain is built from TRBV5-1 and TRBJ1-1; a possible D gene is TRBD1 (6 bases). CDR1 is SGHRS and CDR2 is YFSETQ in the germline V gene. V lost 4 bases and J 4 bases, leaving 14 bases between the germline ends. This CDR3 is 14 amino acids long. CDR3 protein: CASSATQGPTEAFF. The CDR3 DNA reads as TGCGCCAGCAGCGCCACTCAGGGGCCCACTGAAGCTTTCTTT.

This clonotype turned up a few times. The rearrangement uses TRBV28 and TRBJ1-5, with no clear D. CDR1 MDHEN and CDR2 SYDVKM come from the germline V gene. This CDR3 is built from 12 residues. V was cut by 6 bases and J by 6 bases, with 9 bases left in between. The CDR3 nucleotides are TGTGCCAGCAGCATTGGGGTTCAGCCCCAGCATTTT. Amino acids: CASSIGVQPQHF.